The rows below give T cell receptor beta chains drawn from one sample of a study of cytomegalovirus exposure and HLA in healthy donors. TCRdb keeps only in-frame clones here, not all; method: immunoSEQ multiplex PCR. The table records roughly 130,000 clones, just under 90% of them present only once. The sample taken for sequencing was PBMCs. Source of these receptors: a man aged 25 to 45 in good health and CMV-seronegative. CDR3s include the opening cysteine and the closing phenylalanine or tryptophan. The order of the fields is J gene, clone size, V gene, CDR3 protein. Not all rows give a size; the values are once, few, many and, for expanded clones, a class.

>TRBJ2-2|.|TRBV7-6
CASSLEVGGNTGELFF
>TRBJ1-1|.|TRBV5-3
CARSLRTVGGSEAFF
>TRBJ2-3|.|TRBV18
CATRSGGADTQYF
>TRBJ2-7|.|TRBV6-5
CASRPQGRFEQYF
>TRBJ1-2|.|TRBV7-8
CASSLGGQGPIGYTF
>TRBJ2-7|.|TRBV18
CASHSGQTYEQYF
>TRBJ1-6|.|TRBV25-1
CASSQPGTGSYNSPLHF
>TRBJ1-6|.|TRBV7-2
CASSGRTVMGNSPLHF
>TRBJ1-3|.|TRBV7-9
CASSPRGGTVGNTIYF
>TRBJ2-7|.|TRBV6-1
CASTGQGSYEQYF
>TRBJ1-5|.|TRBV7-2
CASSWAGTSGPLQHF
>TRBJ1-1|.|TRBV10-3
CAISAARGDSMNTEAFF
>TRBJ2-7|.|TRBV5-1
CASSLGGTDSYEQYF
>TRBJ1-2|.|TRBV14
CASSYQSRAGGYTF
>TRBJ1-5|.|TRBV19
CASSRTGDSNQPQHF
>TRBJ2-5|once|TRBV27
CASSLDRGRETQYF
>TRBJ2-3|.|TRBV5-8
CASSYPTGQGTDTQYF
>TRBJ1-1|.|TRBV7-6
CASSSGQGMNTEAFF
>TRBJ1-1|.|TRBV19
CASTRDSRNTEAFF
>TRBJ1-6|once|TRBV4-2
CASSLERGNYNSPLHF
>TRBJ1-6|.|TRBV27
CASSASYRSPLHF
>TRBJ2-7|.|TRBV27
CASSFRGTYEQYF
>TRBJ2-7|.|TRBV9
CASSVGGFSYEQYF
>TRBJ2-2|.|TRBV18
CASGGDLNTGELFF
>TRBJ2-7|.|TRBV18
CASSPGQENYEQYF
>TRBJ1-6|.|TRBV4-1
CASSEGQGRVAYNSPLHF
>TRBJ2-3|.|TRBV14
CASSQYYRGTFTDTQYF
>TRBJ2-7|.|TRBV6-6
CASSPTGTGGPYEQYF
>TRBJ1-4|.|TRBV29-1
CSGLGGPATNEKLFF
>TRBJ1-2|.|TRBV28
CAGTDREVGSGRNGYTF
>TRBJ2-2|.|TRBV5-4
CASSLVQNTGELFF
>TRBJ1-6|.|TRBV4-3
CASSQDHGGGGSPLHF
>TRBJ2-7|once|TRBV19
CASSIVFRDRAYEQYF
>TRBJ1-2|once|TRBV9
CASSVAGRYGYTF
>TRBJ1-1|.|TRBV5-6
CASSQTDQGRTEAFF
>TRBJ1-1|.|TRBV9
CASSVDGSNTEAFF
>TRBJ2-3|.|TRBV7-2
CASSFGQFGDTQYF
>TRBJ2-7|.|TRBV13
CASSLEASRYEQYF
>TRBJ1-4|.|TRBV2
CAVGSGTNEKLFF
>TRBJ2-3|.|TRBV5-1
CASSLVTSGTDTQYF
>TRBJ1-5|.|TRBV12-5
CASGFQTGFSEQPQHF
>TRBJ1-1|.|TRBV6-5
CASSYLPDAGTEAFF
>TRBJ2-1|.|TRBV4-1
CASTRDSSYNEQFF
>TRBJ1-2|.|TRBV5-8
CASRVAGAGGYTF
>TRBJ2-3|.|TRBV27
CASSLSPSGGGRDTQYF
>TRBJ2-7|once|TRBV18
CASSPRGDSYEQYF
>TRBJ1-5|once|TRBV6-1
CASSEGQDRYQPQHF
>TRBJ2-7|.|TRBV2
CASSAISYEQYF